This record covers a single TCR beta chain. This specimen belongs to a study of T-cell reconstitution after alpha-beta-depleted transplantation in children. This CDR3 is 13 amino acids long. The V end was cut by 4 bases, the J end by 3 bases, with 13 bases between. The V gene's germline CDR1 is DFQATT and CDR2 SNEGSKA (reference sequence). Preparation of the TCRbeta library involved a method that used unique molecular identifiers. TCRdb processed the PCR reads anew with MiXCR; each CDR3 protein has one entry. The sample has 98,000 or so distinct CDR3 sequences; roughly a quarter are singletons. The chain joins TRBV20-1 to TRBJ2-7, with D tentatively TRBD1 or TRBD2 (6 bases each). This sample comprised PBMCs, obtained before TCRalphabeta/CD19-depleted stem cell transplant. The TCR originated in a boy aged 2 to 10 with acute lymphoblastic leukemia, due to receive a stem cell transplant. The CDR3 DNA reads TGCAGTGCTAACAGGGACGGGGGCTACGAGCAGTACTTC. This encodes CSANRDGGYEQYF.